These T cell receptor beta chains were read from a single sample in a study of PD-1 blockade in classical Hodgkin lymphoma. The protocol was immunoSEQ multiplex PCR, while the TCRdb copy is restricted to in-frame clones and leaves out a portion. The sample includes 90,000 to 130,000 clones, around 89% of them seen just once. The input for sequencing was peripheral blood mononuclear cells (PBMCs), taken before the second cycle of nivolumab. These TCRs come from a human donor with classical Hodgkin lymphoma. Both conserved end residues are part of each CDR3. The order of the fields is D gene, J gene, clone size, V gene, CDR3 protein, CDR3 DNA. A D gene is named only where the DNA matches it firmly. Part of the rows lack a size; the others show once, few, many or a class for expanded clones.

>-|TRBJ2-3|-|TRBV7-9
CASSLAVSDSQYF
TGTGCCAGCAGCTTGGCAGTGTCGGATTCGCAGTATTTT
>-|TRBJ2-2|few|TRBV19
CASTRKGDTGELFF
TGTGCCAGTACCCGGAAGGGAGACACCGGGGAGCTGTTTTTT
>-|TRBJ2-3|-|TRBV5-6
CASSLWQGWSPLRLTQYF
TGTGCCAGCAGCTTGTGGCAGGGGTGGTCCCCCCTCAGGCTTACGCAGTATTTT
>TRBD1|TRBJ1-5|-|TRBV28
CASSKDRYSNQPQHF
TGTGCCAGCAGTAAGGACAGGTATAGCAATCAGCCCCAGCATTTT
>-|TRBJ1-4|-|TRBV18
CASSRDANEKLFF
TGTGCCAGCTCGCGGGACGCTAATGAAAAACTGTTTTTT
>-|TRBJ1-5|-|TRBV6-5
CASSPSGLNQPQHF
TGTGCCAGCAGCCCCAGTGGGCTCAATCAGCCCCAGCATTTT
>-|TRBJ1-2|-|TRBV6-5
CASSYSAAGGYTF
TGTGCCAGCAGTTACTCGGCGGCGGGTGGCTACACCTTC
>-|TRBJ2-5|-|TRBV2
CASSAIQGNQYF
TGTGCCAGCAGTGCTATACAGGGAAACCAGTACTTC
>-|TRBJ2-3|few|TRBV6-5
CASSLRTVDTDTQYF
TGTGCCAGCAGTTTAAGGACGGTCGACACAGATACGCAGTATTTT
>-|TRBJ1-3|-|TRBV28
CASTYGQGSGNTIYF
TGTGCCAGCACCTACGGGCAGGGCTCTGGAAACACCATATATTTT
>TRBD1|TRBJ1-2|-|TRBV25-1
CASRKLEGAGGYTF
TGTGCCAGCAGAAAACTCGAGGGGGCGGGTGGCTACACCTTC
>-|TRBJ1-4|-|TRBV7-9
CASSLATASENEKLFF
TGTGCCAGCAGCTTAGCGACAGCGAGTGAAAATGAAAAACTGTTTTTT
>TRBD2|TRBJ2-3|-|TRBV5-6
CASSLARTSGSTTDTQYF
TGTGCCAGCAGCTTGGCCAGGACTAGCGGGAGTACCACAGATACGCAGTATTTT
>-|TRBJ1-4|once|TRBV20-1
CIARRDEKLFF
TGCATCGCTCGGCGAGATGAAAAACTGTTTTTT
>-|TRBJ1-6|-|TRBV6-5
CASRLDRINSPLHF
TGTGCCAGCAGGCTGGACAGAATCAATTCACCCCTCCACTTT
>-|TRBJ2-1|-|TRBV27
CASSLFWGEGYNEQFF
TGTGCCAGCAGTTTATTTTGGGGTGAGGGATACAATGAGCAGTTCTTC
>TRBD2|TRBJ2-1|-|TRBV11-1
CASSPGLAADSSYNEQFF
TGTGCCAGCAGTCCGGGACTAGCGGCAGACAGCTCCTACAATGAGCAGTTCTTC
>TRBD1|TRBJ1-4|-|TRBV5-1
CASSQGQGRQKLFF
TGCGCCAGCAGCCAAGGACAGGGACGGCAAAAACTGTTTTTT
>-|TRBJ1-5|-|TRBV5-8
CASINPGGQPQHF
TGTGCCAGCATCAACCCCGGGGGTCAGCCCCAGCATTTT
>-|TRBJ2-1|-|TRBV12-5
CASGFFDEQFF
TGTGCTAGTGGTTTTTTTGATGAGCAGTTCTTC
>-|TRBJ2-1|few|TRBV2
CASSDTGLSYNEQFF
TGTGCCAGCAGCGACACAGGGCTTTCCTACAATGAGCAGTTCTTC
>-|TRBJ2-7|-|TRBV18
CASSPPGLRDYEQYF
TGTGCCAGCTCACCACCGGGGCTGCGGGATTACGAGCAGTACTTC
>TRBD2|TRBJ2-5|-|TRBV5-1
CASSFPKTSGSYQETQYF
TGCGCCAGCAGCTTCCCCAAAACTAGCGGGAGTTACCAAGAGACCCAGTACTTC
>TRBD1|TRBJ1-4|-|TRBV7-9
CASSQRTGNPASEKLFF
TGTGCCAGCAGCCAGAGGACAGGGAATCCAGCGAGCGAAAAACTGTTTTTT
>TRBD1|TRBJ2-7|once|TRBV27
CASSLSGTGGYEQYF
TGTGCCAGCAGTTTATCCGGGACAGGGGGCTACGAGCAGTACTTC
>-|TRBJ1-6|-|TRBV27
CASSSRGLGALSLHF
TGTGCCAGCAGTAGTAGGGGCCTTGGGGCATTGTCCCTCCACTTT
>TRBD1|TRBJ2-4|-|TRBV7-2
CASSTPTRDRENIQYF
TGTGCCAGCAGCACCCCCACCCGGGACAGAGAAAACATTCAGTACTTC
>-|TRBJ1-2|-|TRBV5-1
CASSLATGGLRGYTF
TGCGCCAGCAGCTTGGCAACCGGGGGACTTAGGGGCTACACCTTC
>TRBD2|TRBJ2-1|few|TRBV19
CASSGTSGSWNEQFF
TGTGCCAGTAGTGGGACTAGCGGGAGTTGGAATGAGCAGTTCTTC
>TRBD1|TRBJ1-1|once|TRBV19
CASRRQGGNTEAFF
TGTGCCAGTAGGAGACAGGGGGGGAACACTGAAGCTTTCTTT
>-|TRBJ2-1|-|TRBV28
CASTLTVSYNEQFF
TGTGCCAGCACCCTGACAGTGTCCTACAATGAGCAGTTCTTC
>-|TRBJ2-7|few|TRBV4-2
CASSQTGTLYEQYF
TGTGCCAGCAGCCAAACGGGGACCCTCTACGAGCAGTACTTC
>-|TRBJ2-3|-|TRBV9
CASSVVADTQYF
TGTGCCAGCAGCGTAGTGGCAGATACGCAGTATTTT
>-|TRBJ1-1|-|TRBV4-1
CASSLQGGGDTEAFF
TGCGCCAGCAGCCTACAGGGAGGGGGGGACACTGAAGCTTTCTTT
>-|TRBJ1-5|-|TRBV19
CASSLMGGNQPQHF
TGTGCCAGTAGTCTCATGGGGGGAAACCAGCCCCAGCATTTT
>TRBD2|TRBJ2-3|-|TRBV5-8
CASSLLLASSTDTQYF
TGTGCCAGCAGCCTACTACTAGCGTCTAGCACAGATACGCAGTATTTT
>-|TRBJ2-5|-|TRBV18
CASSPTIQETQYF
TGTGCCAGCTCACCCACAATACAAGAGACCCAGTACTTC
>-|TRBJ1-2|few|TRBV6-5
CASAPTGGSDGYTF
TGTGCCAGCGCTCCGACGGGAGGATCGGATGGCTACACCTTC
>-|TRBJ2-1|-|TRBV21-1
CASSRGREGDNEQFF
TGTGCCAGCAGCAGGGGGCGGGAGGGGGACAATGAGCAGTTCTTC
>-|TRBJ1-1|-|TRBV28
CASSLRTSNTEAFF
TGTGCCAGCAGTTTACGAACTTCGAACACTGAAGCTTTCTTT
>TRBD2|TRBJ2-7|-|TRBV30
CAWRLGTSVTYEQYF
TGTGCCTGGAGATTGGGGACTAGCGTAACCTACGAGCAGTACTTC
>-|TRBJ1-2|-|TRBV5-4
CASREQGANYGYTF
TGTGCCAGCAGGGAGCAGGGAGCTAACTATGGCTACACCTTC
>-|TRBJ1-2|-|TRBV5-6
CASRWEDGQYGYTF
TGTGCCAGCAGGTGGGAGGACGGACAGTATGGCTACACCTTC
>-|TRBJ1-3|-|TRBV6-5
CASIKEVGGNTIYF
TGTGCCAGCATAAAAGAGGTTGGGGGAAACACCATATATTTT
>-|TRBJ2-6|-|TRBV7-8
CASSYGPGAVGANVLTF
TGTGCCAGCAGCTATGGTCCGGGTGCGGTTGGGGCCAACGTCCTGACTTTC
>TRBD1|TRBJ1-1|-|TRBV4-1
CASSHWTGGSNTEAFF
TGCGCCAGCAGTCATTGGACAGGGGGGTCGAACACTGAAGCTTTCTTT
>-|TRBJ2-1|-|TRBV20-1
CSALLGGQFF
TGCAGTGCCCTACTAGGAGGGCAGTTCTTC
>-|TRBJ2-3|-|TRBV28
CASSTLITDTQYF
TGTGCCAGCAGTACCCTTATCACAGATACGCAGTATTTT